The 12 T cell receptor beta chains below all came from one sample that was sequenced in a study of blood T cells in healthy people across ages. A second PCR, run for roughly 6 to 11 cycles, used a sample-barcoded 5' primer plus a J-beta primer mix. MiXCR, applied by TCRdb to the 5' RACE reads, yields one record per CDR3 protein. The sample contains approximately 1.5 million distinct CDR3 sequences, about 45% of which appear only once. Sequencing was done on a sample of blood. The receptors originated from a woman younger than 30 in good health.

The chain is built from TRBV25-1 and TRBJ1-1; D gene uncertain. The CDR3 loop spans 13 amino acids. V dropped 3 bases and J dropped 4 bases, with 9 bases sitting between them. In germline, CDR1 is MGHDK, CDR2 SYGVNS. The CDR3 sequence: CASSELQTTEAFF. For the CDR3, the DNA is TGTGCCAGCAGTGAGTTGCAGACCACTGAAGCTTTCTTT.

The gene calls are TRBV7-2 and TRBJ2-1; no reliable D call. Germline V CDR1 and CDR2: SGHTA, FQGNSA. The CDR3 runs to 16 residues. Between the trimmed V and J ends, which lost 1 base and 13 bases, there was a span of 23 bases. The CDR3 nucleotides are TGTGCCAGCAGCTTAGTAAGGCGAGTTGACCCGGAGACCCAGTTCTTC. Translating it yields CASSLVRRVDPETQFF.

This clonotype was found a few times. CDR3 in amino acids: CASSKGAYGYTF. CDR3 coding DNA: TGTGCCAGCAGTAAGGGTGCCTATGGCTACACCTTC. This chain uses TRBV12-3 or TRBV12-4 with TRBJ1-2; unclear D gene. Trimming removed 5 bases at V and 4 bases at J, with 8 bases between. CDR3 length equals 12 residues.

The chain has TRBV12-3 or TRBV12-4 and TRBJ2-7; 13 bases agree with TRBD2. The CDR3 sequence is 15 residues long. The J segment lost 7 bases and the V segment lost 3 bases, leaving 6 bases of the junction unmatched. CDR3: CASSFWTSGSSEQYF. The CDR3 DNA is TGTGCCAGCAGTTTCTGGACTAGCGGGAGTAGTGAGCAGTACTTC.

The J gene is TRBJ2-1, the V gene TRBV29-1; D gene unclear. This CDR3 has 14 amino acids. Trimming took 4 bases from V and 0 from J, leaving 10 bases between them. The germline CDR1 and CDR2 sequences are SQVTM and ANQGSEA. CDR3 sequence reads: CSVGHRGSYNEQFF. The CDR3, as DNA: TGCAGCGTTGGACATCGTGGCTCCTACAATGAGCAGTTCTTC.

V and J are TRBV4-1 and TRBJ2-7; D possibly corresponds to TRBD1 (6 bases). Trimming took 3 bases from V and 0 from J, leaving 12 bases between them. The CDR3 loop spans 15 amino acids. CDR1 MGHRA and CDR2 YSYEKL come from the germline V gene. CDR3 protein: CASSHRGKSSYEQYF. CDR3 nucleotide sequence: TGCGCCAGCAGCCACAGGGGTAAGAGCTCCTACGAGCAGTACTTC.

The chain carries TRBV18 and TRBJ2-1; D not certain. Trimming pared 2 bases from V and 3 bases from J, leaving 14 bases between. This CDR3 has 16 amino acids. Germline CDR1 reads KGHSH; CDR2 reads LQKENI. CDR3 sequence reads: CASSPMTQLNYNEQFF. The CDR3 DNA sequence: TGTGCCAGCTCACCAATGACACAGCTCAACTACAATGAGCAGTTCTTC.

The chain employs TRBV12-3 or TRBV12-4 and TRBJ1-2; 10 positions agree with TRBD1. V gave up 4 bases and J gave up 5 bases; unmatched junction bases: 10. The CDR3 length is 16 residues. Here the CDR3 reads CASSSRTGGVEYGYTF. CDR3 coding DNA: TGTGCCAGCAGTTCCAGGACAGGGGGAGTTGAGTATGGCTACACCTTC.

V gene TRBV7-2 combines with J gene TRBJ2-1, with D perhaps TRBD1 (5 bases). V lost 7 bases and J lost 3, with 10 bases in between. The germline gives CDR1 SGHTA, CDR2 FQGNSA. This CDR3 is 13 amino acids long. The CDR3: CASMTEIYNEQFF. CDR3 DNA sequence: TGTGCCAGCATGACAGAGATCTACAATGAGCAGTTCTTC.

Only a few counts were recorded for this clonotype. The chain is built from TRBV24-1 and TRBJ2-2, with unresolved D. The ends were cut back, 4 bases at V and 4 bases at J, with 12 bases in the middle. The CDR3 covers 15 residues. Germline CDR1 reads KGHDR; CDR2 reads SFDVKD. CDR3 DNA: TGTGCCACCAGTGAGGCAGTCGAGGTCACCGGGGAGCTGTTTTTT. Translation: CATSEAVEVTGELFF.

This clonotype turned up a few times. The chain employs TRBV9 and TRBJ2-5; TRBD1 or TRBD2 may be the D gene (6 bases each). V lost 4 bases to trimming and J lost 1 base, with 17 bases between them. Germline V gives CDR1 SGDLS, CDR2 YYNGEE. The CDR3 contains 16 residues. CDR3 sequence (DNA): TGTGCCAGCAGCCCGCCCCTCGGGGGCCTCCAAGAGACCCAGTACTTC. Translation: CASSPPLGGLQETQYF.

This clonotype showed up just a few times. V usage is TRBV12-5 and J usage is TRBJ2-4; 7 nucleotides agree with TRBD1. V lost 5 bases and J lost 2; bases outside the gene matches: 6. The CDR3 consists of 15 residues. CDR1 LGHNT and CDR2 FRNRAP come from the germline V gene. CDR3 coding DNA: TGTGCTAGTGGTACGACGACAGGGTCCAAAAACATTCAGTACTTC. Encoded protein: CASGTTTGSKNIQYF.